The 8 T cell receptor beta chains in this list originate from one sample, sequenced in a study of beta chain features in type 1 diabetes. Expressed TCRB transcripts were sequenced because the entire RNA isolate underwent reverse transcription. The protocol was immunoSEQ multiplex PCR, while the TCRdb copy is restricted to in-frame clones and leaves out a portion. The data contain hundreds of thousands of clones, 15% to 18% of them singletons. Source material: naive CD4+ T cells from blood. Receptors originate from a man aged 18 to 29 in good health.

CDR3 region: CAINKDSMNTEAFF. The CDR3 DNA sequence: TGTGCCATCAACAAGGATTCCATGAACACTGAAGCTTTCTTT. V usage is TRBV10-3 and J usage is TRBJ1-1; the D is unclear. This CDR3 contains 14 residues. Trimming removed 7 bases from V and 0 bases from J, with 12 bases in between. Germline CDR1 reads ENHRY; CDR2 reads SYGVKD.

This clone has a handful of counts. The chain employs TRBV11-2 and TRBJ2-5; D remains ambiguous. Between the trimmed V and J ends, which lost 4 bases and 5 bases, there was a span of 8 bases. In germline, CDR1 is SGHAT, CDR2 FQNNGV. The CDR3 extends over 12 amino acids. CDR3 region: CASSSSAETQYF. The CDR3 DNA reads as TGTGCCAGCAGCTCCAGTGCGGAGACCCAGTACTTC.

The chain recombines TRBV19 with TRBJ1-5; TRBD1 is a possible D gene (5 bases). This CDR3 contains 15 residues. Trimming took off 5 bases at V and 7 bases at J, with 18 bases between the two ends. Germline CDR1 reads LNHDA; CDR2 reads SQIVND (reference sequence). The CDR3 loop reads CASSSTGTRYQPQHF. For the CDR3, the DNA is TGTGCCAGTAGTTCCACCGGGACCAGATACCAGCCCCAGCATTTT.

This clone turned up a few times. CDR3 DNA sequence: TGTGCCAGCACCACAGGGGCGTACACAGATACGCAGTATTTT. It encodes CASTTGAYTDTQYF. The gene calls are TRBV27 and TRBJ2-3; 7 nucleotides line up with TRBD1. Trimming at V came to 7 bases and at J to 2 bases, leaving 6 bases not matched to a gene. CDR1 and CDR2 (germline): MNHEY, SMNVEV (reference sequence). The CDR3 extends over 14 amino acids.

This clone came up a few times. The chain links TRBV9 to TRBJ1-2; possible D gene TRBD1, 6 bases. Trimming took 0 bases from V and 8 from J, leaving 14 bases between them. From germline, CDR1 is SGDLS and CDR2 YYNGEE. This CDR3 is 14 amino acids long. The DNA of the CDR3 is TGTGCCAGCAGCGTAGGGGGACATTCGGTGGGCTACACCTTC. It is translated as CASSVGGHSVGYTF.

V is TRBV28 and J is TRBJ1-1, with 11 bases lining up with TRBD1. CDR3 length: 15 residues. V lost 1 base and J lost 3; bases outside the gene matches: 1. From germline, CDR1 is MDHEN and CDR2 SYDVKM. DNA of the CDR3: TGTGCCAGCAGTTTATTGGACAGGGGGCACACTGAAGCTTTCTTT. As protein: CASSLLDRGHTEAFF.

V usage is TRBV4-1 and J usage is TRBJ1-1; D is possibly TRBD1 (5 bases). V lost 4 bases and J 0 bases, leaving 12 bases between the germline ends. CDR3 length equals 15 residues. The V gene's germline CDR1 is MGHRA and CDR2 YSYEKL. The CDR3 here is CASSRAGSMNTEAFF. CDR3 coding DNA: TGCGCCAGCAGCCGGGCAGGGTCCATGAACACTGAAGCTTTCTTT.

J is TRBJ2-1 and V is TRBV27; 8 bases align to TRBD1. Losses at the gene ends were 1 base for V and 3 bases for J; bases not matched to a gene: 5. The germline V gene has CDR1 MNHEY and CDR2 SMNVEV (reference sequence). CDR3 length: 16 residues. The DNA of the CDR3 is TGTGCCAGCAGTTTATTTCAGGGGGCGGGCTACAATGAGCAGTTCTTC. Protein product: CASSLFQGAGYNEQFF.